The clone carrying this T cell receptor (beta chain) was counted only a few times. The junction shows a germline mismatch at one end, possibly a read error. The entry originates in a study of metastatic and nonmetastatic thyroid tumors. MiXCR was used by TCRdb to re-call the PCR reads. This sample carries roughly 64,000 clones, roughly 4% of them seen once, and the ten largest clones take around 22%. CDR3 length equals 14 residues. Per germline, CDR1 SEHNR and CDR2 FQNEAQ (reference sequence). All patients were untreated before thyroid surgery. Material for sequencing was blood. The rearrangement joins TRBV7-9 to TRBJ1-2; D not resolved. The receptor was isolated from a female donor with papillary thyroid cancer or a benign thyroid nodule (not recorded which). Some clones in this sample may be carry-over from other donors' samples. The CDR3 coding sequence is TGTGTCAGCAGCTTAGAGAGCCGTGGTGTTGGCTACACCTTC. Protein product: CVSSLESRGVGYTF.